This TCR beta chain was identified during a study of identical twins (dated by TCRdb to 2016 to 2017). Study-level background: TCR alpha and beta repertoires from monozygotic twins, unrelated adults of various ages and cord blood were deep-sequenced to test whether fetal clonotypes persist. To rule out contamination, replicate twin experiments were performed at different times with different library preparation protocols.

The research as a whole found: Out-of-frame TCR alpha sharing in monozygotic twins was systematically underestimated by recombination models, whereas sharing between unrelated individuals was in agreement with the recombination models. Abundant cord blood beta clonotypes carried fewer insertions; young adult naive repertoires showed a weaker similar trend, while memory repertoires showed none. Because the same donors could not be followed over many years, the conclusions relied on cross-sectional statistical analysis. The excess sharing between twins in beta out-of-frame sequences was weaker because fewer shared sequences reduced the signal-to-noise ratio. Invariant T cells such as MAIT and iNKT could partly confound zero-insertion analyses, although diverse VJ usage argued against such confounding for most clonotypes. Compared with coincidental sharing between unrelated individuals, out-of-frame TCR alpha sequences shared between twins showed an excess of sequences with low generation probability.

The receptor library was made with 5' RACE. Sequencing was carried out with an Illumina HiSeq 2000. Template switching added a universal primer binding site, and the final cDNA carried a unique molecular identifier that allowed TCR cDNA molecules to be counted accurately. First-strand cDNA for TCR alpha and beta chains was synthesized from specific primers in the conserved constant-segment region. Each cDNA library was double barcoded, with a SMART-Mk sample barcode plus Illumina barcodes, to control for contamination. TruSeq adapter sequences, together with Illumina sample barcodes, were added in two successive PCR steps. TCR alpha and beta cDNA libraries were sequenced on the Illumina HiSeq platform with custom primers. Under the source paper's analysis protocol: MiGEC processed the raw reads to extract unique molecular identifiers, while MiXCR was used to determine the CDR3 positions. Recombination models were inferred per individual with the repgenHMM and IGoR tools using an EM algorithm. The tcR package in R was used for shared clonotype analysis, with sharing normalized by the product of cloneset sizes. Out-of-frame nonproductive sequences were analyzed to study raw recombination free of thymic and clonal selection effects. TCRdb ran its own pipeline on the public reads, namely fastp trimming at Q25 and MiXCR clone calling, and kept in-frame beta chains. Identical CDR3 protein sequences are pooled into one entry, listed with their most common genes and DNA. Here the V and J calls rest on TCRdb's processing, not on the authors' analysis. This sample lists some 500,000 distinct CDR3 sequences; around 15% were detected once. The top ten hold approximately 0.98% of the sample.

With respect to this clonotype: Its antigen is currently not known. No much larger clone is present one base from it, and per-base qualities are unavailable.

The CDR3 measures 17 amino acids from cysteine to phenylalanine. Here the CDR3 DNA is all that survives: 51 bases in frame from base 1. CDR1 MNHEY and CDR2 SMNVEV are derived from the germline V gene (reference sequence). After removal of 2 bases from V and 6 bases from J, the junction retains 11 bases not matched to a gene. Every donor in the study was a healthy Caucasian. Three pairs of female monozygotic twins, all aged 18 to 29 years, were included in the twin cohort. Positive isolation kits from Invitrogen were used to isolate CD4+ and CD8+ T cell populations. In addition, the sample was reused for a study of yellow fever vaccine responses in identical twins. As the second publication notes: The authors reported that the T cell response to vaccination in identical twins appeared partly convergent and partly personalized. The study precisely tracked vaccine-responding T cell clones in identical twins.

This sequence originates from a woman between 18 and 29 years old in good health. The V and J segments used are TRBV27 and TRBJ2-2; TRBD1 lines up with 8 middle nucleotides. The sequenced sample was CD4+ T cells sorted from blood. In nucleotide form, the sequence is TGTGCCAGCAGTTTACGGGGACAGGCGATAGGACCCGGGGAGCTGTTTTTT. Translated, this gives CASSLRGQAIGPGELFF.